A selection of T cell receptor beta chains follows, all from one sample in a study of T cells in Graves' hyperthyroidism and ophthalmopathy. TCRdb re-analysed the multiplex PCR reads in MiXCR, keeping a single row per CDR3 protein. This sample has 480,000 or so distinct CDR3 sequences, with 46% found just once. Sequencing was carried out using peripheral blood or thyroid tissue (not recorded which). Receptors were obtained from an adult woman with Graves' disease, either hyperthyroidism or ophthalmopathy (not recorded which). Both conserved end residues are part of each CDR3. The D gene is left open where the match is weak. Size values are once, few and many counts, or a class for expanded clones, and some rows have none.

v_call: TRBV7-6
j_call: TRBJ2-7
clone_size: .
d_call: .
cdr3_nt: TGTGCCAGCAGCTTAAAGATTGGCGGGATCGACGAGCAGTACTTC
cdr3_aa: CASSLKIGGIDEQYF

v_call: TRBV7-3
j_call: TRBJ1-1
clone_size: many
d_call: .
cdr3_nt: TGTGCCAGCAGCTACCAAAGGGGGGACACTGAAGCTTTCTTT
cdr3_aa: CASSYQRGDTEAFF

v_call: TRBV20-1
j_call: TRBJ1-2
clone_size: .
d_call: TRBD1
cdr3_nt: TGCAGTGCTAGAGAGGGACAGGGGGCGTATGGCTACACCTTC
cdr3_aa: CSAREGQGAYGYTF

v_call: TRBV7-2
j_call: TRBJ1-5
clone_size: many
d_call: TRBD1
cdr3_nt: TGTGCCAGCAGCCCTGGACAGGGGTGGACCCAGCATTTT
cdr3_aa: CASSPGQGWTQHF

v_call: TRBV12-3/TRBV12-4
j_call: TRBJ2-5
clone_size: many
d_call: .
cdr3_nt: TGTGCCAGCAGTTTACGGGACCTGGAAGAGACCCAGTACTTC
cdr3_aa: CASSLRDLEETQYF

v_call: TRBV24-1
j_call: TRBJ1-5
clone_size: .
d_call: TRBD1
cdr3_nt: TGTGCCAGCTCGCTGGGACAGGGGAACAATCAGCCCCAGCATTTT
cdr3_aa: CASSLGQGNNQPQHF

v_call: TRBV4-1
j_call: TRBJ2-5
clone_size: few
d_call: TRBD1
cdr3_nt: TGCGCCAGCAGCCAAGCTTGGAGACAGGGTAGGCAAGAGACCCAGTACTTC
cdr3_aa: CASSQAWRQGRQETQYF

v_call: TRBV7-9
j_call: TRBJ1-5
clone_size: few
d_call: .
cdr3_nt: TGTGCCAGCAGCGTTGCGGGGGCCGATCAGCCCCAGCATTTT
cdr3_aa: CASSVAGADQPQHF

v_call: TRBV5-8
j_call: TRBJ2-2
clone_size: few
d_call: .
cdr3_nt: TGTGCCAGCACCCTTAGGCCGCAGGGGGAGCTGTTTTTT
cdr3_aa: CASTLRPQGELFF

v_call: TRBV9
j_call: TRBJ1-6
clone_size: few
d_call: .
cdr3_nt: TGTGCCAGCAGCCCCTCCGACAGGACCAATTCACCCCTCCACTTT
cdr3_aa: CASSPSDRTNSPLHF

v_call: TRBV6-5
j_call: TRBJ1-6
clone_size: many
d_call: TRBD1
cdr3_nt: TGTGCCAGCAGTCAGGACGGGACAGGGGATTCACCCCTCCACTTT
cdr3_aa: CASSQDGTGDSPLHF

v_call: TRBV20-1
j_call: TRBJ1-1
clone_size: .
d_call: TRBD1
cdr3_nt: TGCAGTGCCCCCGGTGGTGGGACAGGGCGTACTGAAGCTTTCTTT
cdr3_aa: CSAPGGGTGRTEAFF

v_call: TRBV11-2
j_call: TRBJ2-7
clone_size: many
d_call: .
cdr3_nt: TGTGCCAGCAGCGACCAACGTTTAGCCTACGAGCAGTACTTC
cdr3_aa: CASSDQRLAYEQYF

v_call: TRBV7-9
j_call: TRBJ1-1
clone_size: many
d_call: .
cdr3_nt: TGTGCCAGCAGCGACATTACAGGGAATATAGGCACTGAAGCTTTCTTT
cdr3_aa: CASSDITGNIGTEAFF

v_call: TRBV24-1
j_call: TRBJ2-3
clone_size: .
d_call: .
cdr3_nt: TGTGCCACCCGAACGGGTATCGAAGAAGCAGATACGCAGTATTTT
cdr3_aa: CATRTGIEEADTQYF

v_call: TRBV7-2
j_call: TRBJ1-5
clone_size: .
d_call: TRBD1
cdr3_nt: TGTGCCAGCAGCTATGGGACAGGCGCACTATATAGCAATCAGCCCCAGCATTTT
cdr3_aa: CASSYGTGALYSNQPQHF

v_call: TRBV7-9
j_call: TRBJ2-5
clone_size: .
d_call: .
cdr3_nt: TGTGCCAGCAGTTCCCGACTGAGCCAAGAGACCCAGTACTTC
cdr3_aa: CASSSRLSQETQYF

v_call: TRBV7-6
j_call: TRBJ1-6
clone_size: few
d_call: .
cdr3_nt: TGTGCCAGCAGCTTAGTACGGGTGGGCATTTCACCCCTCCACTTT
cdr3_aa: CASSLVRVGISPLHF

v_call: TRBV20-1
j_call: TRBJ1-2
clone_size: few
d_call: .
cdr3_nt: TGCAGTGCTAGTTTGGGGGCTAACTATGGCTACACCTTC
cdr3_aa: CSASLGANYGYTF

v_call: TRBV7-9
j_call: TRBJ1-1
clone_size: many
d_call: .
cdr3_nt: TGTGCCAGCAGCCCATTTGGGACAGAAGCTTTCTTT
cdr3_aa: CASSPFGTEAFF

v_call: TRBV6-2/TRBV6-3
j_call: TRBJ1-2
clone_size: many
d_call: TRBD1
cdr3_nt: TGTGCCAGCAAACCACGGACAGGGGGCGCCTATGGCTACACCTTC
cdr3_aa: CASKPRTGGAYGYTF

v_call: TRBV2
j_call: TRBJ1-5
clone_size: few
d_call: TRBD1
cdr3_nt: TGTGCCAGCATCGAGACAGGGGGGAATCAGCCCCAGCATTTT
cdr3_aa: CASIETGGNQPQHF

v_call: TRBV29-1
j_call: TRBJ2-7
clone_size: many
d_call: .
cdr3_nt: TGCAGCGTTGGCAGGCAAGGGTACGAGCAGTACTTC
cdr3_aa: CSVGRQGYEQYF

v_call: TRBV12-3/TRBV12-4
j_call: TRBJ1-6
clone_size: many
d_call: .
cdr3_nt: TGTGCCAGCAGTCAAACAGGGAAAAATTCACCCCTCCACTTT
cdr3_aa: CASSQTGKNSPLHF

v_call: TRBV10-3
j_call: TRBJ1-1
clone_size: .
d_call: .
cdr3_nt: TGTGCCATCAGTGGACAGAAGGGGACTGAAGCTTTCTTT
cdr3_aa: CAISGQKGTEAFF

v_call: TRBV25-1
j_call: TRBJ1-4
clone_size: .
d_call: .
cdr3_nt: TGTGCCAGCAGTGAAACAGCGATTAATGAAAAACTGTTTTTT
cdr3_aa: CASSETAINEKLFF

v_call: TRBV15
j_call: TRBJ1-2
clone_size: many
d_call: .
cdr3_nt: TGTGCCACCTCAGCCCTGGGTAACTATGGCTACACCTTC
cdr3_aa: CATSALGNYGYTF

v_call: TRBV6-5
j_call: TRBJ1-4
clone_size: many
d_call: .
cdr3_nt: TGTGCCAGCAGTGAAGCCGGGACGGGGGTTGAAAAACTGTTTTTT
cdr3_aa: CASSEAGTGVEKLFF

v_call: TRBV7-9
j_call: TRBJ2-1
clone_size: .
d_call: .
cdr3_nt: TGTGCCAGCAGCCCCCAGGTGGATGAGCAGTTCTTC
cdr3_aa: CASSPQVDEQFF

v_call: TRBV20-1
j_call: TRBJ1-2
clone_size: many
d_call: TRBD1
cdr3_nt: TGCAGTGCTAGAGAACAAACTCTGGACAGGGGGCACGGTGGCTACACCTTC
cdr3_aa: CSAREQTLDRGHGGYTF

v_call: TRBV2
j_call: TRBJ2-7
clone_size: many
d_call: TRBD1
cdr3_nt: TGTGCCAGCGGACAGGGCTACGAGCAGTACTTC
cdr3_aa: CASGQGYEQYF

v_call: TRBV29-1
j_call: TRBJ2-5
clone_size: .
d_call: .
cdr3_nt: TGCAGCGCCACAAGGGACCTGCAAGAGACCCAGTACTTC
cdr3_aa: CSATRDLQETQYF

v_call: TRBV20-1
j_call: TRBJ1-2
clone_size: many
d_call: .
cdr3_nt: TGCAGTGAGGGTCGAAACTATGGCTACACCTTC
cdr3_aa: CSEGRNYGYTF

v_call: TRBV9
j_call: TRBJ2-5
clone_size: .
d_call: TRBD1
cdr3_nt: TGTGCCAGCGCAACAGGGGGCGCGGAGACCCAGTACTTC
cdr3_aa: CASATGGAETQYF